The 5 T cell receptor beta chains listed next were all sequenced from one sample in a study of cytomegalovirus exposure and HLA in healthy donors. Measured with immunoSEQ multiplex PCR; TCRdb has only the in-frame clones, and not every one. The table lists 70,000 to 75,000 clones, 85% to 95% of them singletons. Sequencing was performed on PBMCs. The receptor set was obtained from a woman between 18 and 29 years old in good health and CMV-seronegative.

The chain couples TRBV5-6 to TRBJ2-1, with D possibly TRBD2 on 6 matching bases. The CDR3 is 16 residues long. Deletions cut 3 bases from V and 2 bases from J, with 15 bases between. CDR1 and CDR2 from the germline V gene are SGHDT and YYEEEE. CDR3 in amino acids: CASSSVTGEPYNEQFF. As DNA, the CDR3 is TGTGCCAGCAGCTCTGTAACGGGGGAACCCTACAATGAGCAGTTCTTC.

The CDR3 spells CASSLADRDTQYF. The DNA of the CDR3 is TGTGCCAGCAGCTTGGCAGACAGGGATACGCAGTATTTT. The rearrangement uses TRBV7-9 and TRBJ2-3, with TRBD1 as a possible D gene (6 bases). Germline CDR1 SEHNR, CDR2 FQNEAQ (reference sequence). Trimming removed 3 bases at V and 6 bases at J, with 10 bases between. This CDR3 contains 13 residues.

This rearrangement joins TRBV4-1 to TRBJ1-5; the D is unclear. Germline loops: CDR1 MGHRA, CDR2 YSYEKL. CDR3 length: 15 residues. Trimming removed 3 bases at V and 0 bases at J, with 9 bases between. The CDR3 loop is CASSHSGDSNQPQHF. Here the CDR3 DNA reads TGCGCCAGCAGCCATTCCGGGGATAGCAATCAGCCCCAGCATTTT.

The CDR3 region is CASSVRTLLTRNNSPLHF. The CDR3 nucleotides are TGTGCCAGCAGCGTTAGAACTCTCCTGACACGGAATAATTCACCCCTCCACTTT. V usage is TRBV7-9 and J usage is TRBJ1-6, with D unresolved. CDR3 length: 18 residues. With 5 bases removed from V and 5 bases from J, the gap between germline ends came to 22 bases. Germline CDR1 SEHNR, CDR2 FQNEAQ (reference sequence).

This rearrangement joins TRBV7-8 to TRBJ2-3, with 9 bases identical to TRBD2. Germline V gene sequence: CDR1 SGHVS, CDR2 FQNEAQ. Trimming cost V 5 bases and J 7 bases; bases outside gene matches: 4. The CDR3 covers 13 residues. CDR3 amino acids: CASSATSGYTQYF. In nucleotides, the CDR3 is TGTGCCAGCAGCGCTACTAGCGGGTATACGCAGTATTTT.